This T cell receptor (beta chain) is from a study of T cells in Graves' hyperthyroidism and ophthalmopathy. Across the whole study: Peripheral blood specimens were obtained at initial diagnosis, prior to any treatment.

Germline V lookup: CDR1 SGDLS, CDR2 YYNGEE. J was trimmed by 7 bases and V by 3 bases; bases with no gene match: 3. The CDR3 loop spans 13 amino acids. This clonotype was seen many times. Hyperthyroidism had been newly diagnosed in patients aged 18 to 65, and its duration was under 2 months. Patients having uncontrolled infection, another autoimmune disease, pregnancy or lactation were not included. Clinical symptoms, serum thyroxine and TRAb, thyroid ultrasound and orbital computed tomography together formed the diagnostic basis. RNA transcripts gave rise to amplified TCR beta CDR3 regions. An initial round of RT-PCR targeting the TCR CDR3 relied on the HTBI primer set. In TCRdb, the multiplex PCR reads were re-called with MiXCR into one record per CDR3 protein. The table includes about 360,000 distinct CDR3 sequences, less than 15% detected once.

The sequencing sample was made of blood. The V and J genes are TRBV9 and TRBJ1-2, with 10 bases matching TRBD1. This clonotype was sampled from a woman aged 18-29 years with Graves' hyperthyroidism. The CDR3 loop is CASSADRGPGYTF. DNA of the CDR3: TGTGCCAGCAGCGCAGACAGGGGGCCTGGCTACACCTTC.